The 13 T cell receptor beta chains in this list originate from one sample, sequenced in a study of cytomegalovirus exposure and HLA in healthy donors. Primers included in the PCR were 60 Vbeta and 13 Jbeta primers. This table comes from immunoSEQ multiplex PCR, and its TCRdb copy is limited to in-frame clones, with some not included. Of approximately 90,000 clones listed, roughly 76% are singletons. Source material: PBMCs. The receptor source for this set is a male donor in good health and CMV-seronegative.

This clone came up a few times. The chain has TRBV25-1 and TRBJ1-2; a weak D match, TRBD1 (5 bases). The length of the CDR3 is 13 residues. The germline V gene has CDR1 MGHDK and CDR2 SYGVNS. V lost 8 bases to trimming and J lost 7 bases, with 17 bases between them. The CDR3 nucleotides read TGTGCCAGCTCTCTCGACCCGGGGGGTGGCTACACCTTC. Its translation: CASSLDPGGGYTF.

The table lists this clone with a few counts. This rearrangement joins TRBV29-1 to TRBJ1-1; 7 positions agree with TRBD1. Trimming at V came to 7 bases and at J to 4 bases, leaving 6 bases not matched to a gene. The CDR3 is 12 residues long. CDR1 and CDR2 from the germline V gene are SQVTM and ANQGSEA. CDR3 residues: CSGMTGSTEAFF. CDR3 sequence (DNA): TGCAGCGGCATGACAGGGAGCACTGAAGCTTTCTTT.

This clone was detected a few times. The chain combines TRBV27 with TRBJ1-5; TRBD1 aligns across 8 bases. The CDR3 spans 17 residues. From germline, CDR1 is MNHEY and CDR2 SMNVEV (reference sequence). The V and J ends lost 7 bases and 6 bases, in that order; junction bases with no gene match: 17. Here the CDR3 DNA reads TGTGCCAGCATAAATGGACAGGGAAAACGAGTTGGTCAGCCCCAGCATTTT. This codes for CASINGQGKRVGQPQHF.

This chain joins TRBV5-1 and TRBJ2-3; D unresolved. V was clipped by 1 base and J by 0 bases, with 12 bases between them. The germline gives CDR1 SGHRS, CDR2 YFSETQ. This CDR3 region has 16 residues. CDR3 sequence: CASSLSVFGSTDTQYF. The CDR3 nucleotides read TGCGCCAGCAGCTTGTCGGTTTTCGGGAGCACAGATACGCAGTATTTT.

This clone was detected once. The chain couples TRBV11-3 to TRBJ2-7; TRBD1 is a possible D gene (5 bases). Germline V CDR1 and CDR2: SGHNT, YENEEA. CDR3 length: 15 amino acids. V dropped 5 bases and J dropped 5 bases, with 19 bases sitting between them. The CDR3 DNA follows: TGTGCCAGCAGCGCACGGCAGGGCCTGAGCGACGAGCAGTACTTC. As protein: CASSARQGLSDEQYF.

The chain combines TRBV6-1 with TRBJ1-2; 7 bases align to TRBD1. V was pared by 4 bases and J by 6 bases, with 8 bases of the junction left unmatched. Germline CDR1 MNHNS, CDR2 SASEGT. The CDR3 is 14 residues long. The CDR3 region is CASSVSAGGNGYTF. In nucleotides, the CDR3 is TGTGCCAGCAGTGTATCGGCAGGGGGGAATGGCTACACCTTC.

The rearrangement links TRBV11-3 to TRBJ2-7, with 10 bases aligning to TRBD2. Germline CDR1 is SGHNT and CDR2 is YENEEA. The CDR3 contains 19 residues. After removal of 3 bases from V and 0 bases from J, the junction contained 14 bases not matched to a gene. This CDR3 is CASSFPYGSGRLSSYEQYF. The CDR3 bases are TGTGCCAGCAGCTTCCCTTATGGTAGCGGGAGGCTCAGCTCCTACGAGCAGTACTTC.

The gene calls are TRBV28 and TRBJ1-1, with D perhaps matching TRBD1 (6 bases). V gave up 6 bases and J gave up 2 bases, with 16 bases separating them. This CDR3 region has 15 residues. CDR1 is MDHEN, CDR2 SYDVKM, per germline. The CDR3 loop is CASRPSTGSNTEAFF. Here the CDR3 DNA reads TGTGCCAGCAGGCCCAGCACAGGGAGTAACACTGAAGCTTTCTTT.

This clone was seen a handful of times. The chain joins TRBV28 to TRBJ2-7, with D perhaps TRBD2 (6 bases). V lost 3 bases to trimming and J lost 6 bases, with 12 bases between them. Germline V gene lookup returns CDR1 MDHEN and CDR2 SYDVKM. The CDR3 contains 13 residues. CDR3 region: CASSFYGGVEQYF. CDR3 nucleotides: TGTGCCAGCAGTTTTTACGGGGGTGTCGAGCAGTACTTC.

The rearrangement uses TRBV9 and TRBJ2-3, with 7 bases fitting TRBD1. V lost 0 bases and J lost 4; bases outside the gene matches: 2. This CDR3 spans 14 amino acids. Germline values: CDR1 SGDLS, CDR2 YYNGEE. CDR3 in DNA: TGTGCCAGCAGCGTAGAGGGGGCCGCAGATACGCAGTATTTT. This gives the protein CASSVEGAADTQYF.

The chain carries TRBV7-9 and TRBJ1-4; TRBD1 matches 7 bases. The CDR3 sequence is 15 residues long. J gave up 8 bases and V 1 base, and 7 bases lay outside the gene matches. Germline V gene data show CDR1 as SEHNR and CDR2 as FQNEAQ (reference sequence). The CDR3 coding sequence is TGTGCCAGCAGCTTAGGGACAGGATGGTCGGAAAAACTGTTTTTT. Protein product: CASSLGTGWSEKLFF.

The chain employs TRBV19 and TRBJ1-5; D perhaps matches TRBD1 (6 bases). Trimming took off 7 bases at V and 4 bases at J, with 17 bases between the two ends. CDR3 length equals 15 residues. Germline values: CDR1 LNHDA, CDR2 SQIVND (reference sequence). The CDR3 nucleotides are TGTGCCAGTAATGAGGGGGAGGGAGGGAATCAGCCCCAGCATTTT. As protein: CASNEGEGGNQPQHF.

V and J are TRBV2 and TRBJ1-4, with D perhaps matching TRBD1 (6 bases). V gave up 10 bases and J gave up 3 bases, with 15 bases separating them. CDR1 is SNHLY, CDR2 FYNNEI, per germline. The CDR3 contains 14 residues. Written as DNA, the CDR3 is TGTGCCACCGGAGAAGGGGGAGCTAATGAAAAACTGTTTTTT. This codes for CATGEGGANEKLFF.